These 25 T cell receptor beta chains were sequenced from one sample in a study of T cells expressing NK-cell markers. TCRdb derives one entry per CDR3 protein from the 5' RACE reads, leaving out DNA. The clone table shows some 140,000 distinct CDR3 sequences, with the ten largest holding 37%. Sample: blood T cells: a sorted CD56 or NKG2C T cell subset, CD4+ or CD8+ T cells, or bulk PBMC T cells (not recorded which). These receptors all come from a woman in her 50s in good health.

The J gene is TRBJ2-1, the V gene TRBV11-1; TCRdb indicates TRBD2, and absent DNA this call remains unverified. The CDR3 runs to 16 residues. CDR1 is SGHAT, CDR2 FQDESV, per germline (reference sequence). CDR3 region: CASSFLVREGNNEQFF.

CDR3 sequence reads: CASSLDSGTDLNEQFF. V gene TRBV7-2 combines with J gene TRBJ2-1; TCRdb picks TRBD1, but there is no DNA to check that call. Germline loops: CDR1 SGHTA, CDR2 FQGNSA. This CDR3 has 16 amino acids.

The chain joins TRBV29-1 to TRBJ2-3; the TRBD1 assignment by TCRdb is unverifiable without DNA. The CDR3 has 15 residues. Germline loops: CDR1 SQVTM, CDR2 ANQGSEA. CDR3 residues: CSVDPTRGHTDTQYF.

This rearrangement joins TRBV6-5 to TRBJ1-1; the TCRdb D gene call, TRBD1, has no DNA to confirm it. This CDR3 spans 15 amino acids. The germline V gene has CDR1 MNHEY and CDR2 SVGAGI. This CDR3 is CASSYGGAMNTEAFF.

V and J are TRBV11-3 and TRBJ2-2; the TCRdb call, TRBD1, lacks DNA for checking. CDR3 length: 15 amino acids. CDR1 and CDR2 from the germline V gene are SGHNT and YENEEA. CDR3 sequence reads: CASSSGQGGTGELFF.

This chain joins TRBV2 and TRBJ2-2; absent DNA, TCRdb's TRBD2 call cannot be checked. Germline-derived CDR1 and CDR2 are SNHLY and FYNNEI. This CDR3 has 15 amino acids. The CDR3: CASRFSGSVTGELFF. The entire variable domain, with the rest obtained from reference TRBV2 and TRBJ2-2, is as follows: EPEVTQTPSHQVTQMGQEVILRCVPISNHLYFYWYRQILGQKVEFLVSFYNNEISEKSEIFDDQFSVERPDGSNFTLKIRSTKLEDSAMYFCASRFSGSVTGELFFGEGSRLTVL.

The chain combines TRBV5-1 with TRBJ1-1; checking the TCRdb D call of TRBD1 is not possible without DNA. Per the germline V gene, CDR1 is SGHRS and CDR2 is YFSETQ. This CDR3 has 15 residues. This CDR3 reads CASSPQQGGGTEAFF. The full variable domain, rest sourced from reference TRBV5-1 and TRBJ1-1, is KAGVTQTPRYLIKTRGQQVTLSCSPISGHRSVSWYQQTPGQGLQFLFEYFSETQRNKGNFPGRFSGRQFSNSRSEMNVSTLELGDSALYLCASSPQQGGGTEAFFGQGTRLTVV.

The chain recombines TRBV30 with TRBJ2-7; TCRdb selects TRBD1, and the lack of DNA leaves this call unchecked. CDR3 length: 13 amino acids. In germline, CDR1 is GTSNPN, CDR2 SVGIG (reference sequence). The CDR3 reads CAWSTDRGDEQYF. Full variable domain (remainder filled in from reference TRBV30 and TRBJ2-7): SQTIHQWPATLVQPVGSPLSLECTVEGTSNPNLYWYRQAAGRGLQLLFYSVGIGQISSEVPQNLSASRPQDRQFILSSKKLLLSDSGFYLCAWSTDRGDEQYFGPGTRLTVT.

The V call is TRBV9, the J call TRBJ2-7; TCRdb's D call of TRBD1 is untestable without DNA. The V gene's germline CDR1 is SGDLS and CDR2 YYNGEE. CDR3 length equals 15 residues. CDR3 loop: CASSVAGLPTYEQYF.

The chain is built from TRBV4-1 and TRBJ1-1; TCRdb indicates TRBD1, and absent DNA this call remains unverified. The CDR3 consists of 12 residues. Per germline, CDR1 MGHRA and CDR2 YSYEKL. This chain's CDR3 is CASSSDRIYAFF.

The J gene is TRBJ1-1, the V gene TRBV6-5; there is no DNA to check the TCRdb D call of TRBD1. The CDR3 is 16 amino acids. From germline, CDR1 is MNHEY and CDR2 SVGAGI. The CDR3 is CASSSLPGQIDTEAFF.

This chain uses TRBV11-3 with TRBJ1-1; TCRdb's D call, TRBD1, is unchecked because there is no DNA. The length of the CDR3 is 15 residues. The germline V gene has CDR1 SGHNT and CDR2 YENEEA. CDR3: CASSSRQGHDSEAFF.

The chain combines TRBV20-1 with TRBJ2-7; TCRdb's D call of TRBD2 is untestable without DNA. Germline loops: CDR1 DFQATT, CDR2 SNEGSKA (reference sequence). The CDR3 is 15 amino acids. This CDR3 reads CSARDRASGTYEQYF.

V is TRBV5-1 and J is TRBJ2-3; TCRdb outputs TRBD2, but without DNA this stays unchecked. There are 15 residues in the CDR3. Germline V gene sequence: CDR1 SGHRS, CDR2 YFSETQ. The CDR3 sequence: CASSLTSGATDTQYF.

The CDR3 is CASSPLDTQETQYF. V is TRBV4-2 and J is TRBJ2-5; the D call of TRBD1 rests on TCRdb alone, since no DNA is present to check it. Germline CDR1 reads LGHNA; CDR2 reads YNFKEQ. The CDR3 length is 14 residues.

J is TRBJ2-5 and V is TRBV7-9; TCRdb outputs TRBD1, but without DNA this stays unchecked. The germline CDR1 and CDR2 sequences are SEHNR and FQNEAQ (reference sequence). This CDR3 is 14 amino acids long. CDR3 sequence reads: CASSPLARQETQYF.

The chain couples TRBV4-1 to TRBJ2-3. The CDR3 covers 15 residues. CDR1 and CDR2 (germline): MGHRA, YSYEKL. The CDR3: CASRPSEASADTQYF.

V gene TRBV28 combines with J gene TRBJ2-1; TCRdb indicates TRBD2, and absent DNA this call remains unverified. Germline values: CDR1 MDHEN, CDR2 SYDVKM. The length of the CDR3 is 16 residues. The CDR3 region is CASSLAASGTHNEQFF.

The chain has TRBV10-3 and TRBJ2-1. Germline V gives CDR1 ENHRY, CDR2 SYGVKD. This CDR3 is 12 amino acids long. CDR3: CAIKADYNEQFF.

The chain recombines TRBV6-5 with TRBJ2-1. Germline loops: CDR1 MNHEY, CDR2 SVGAGI. The CDR3 is 15 amino acids. Here the CDR3 reads CASSYSDPTANEQFF.

The CDR3 loop reads CASSGIGTFAYEQYF. The chain combines TRBV5-6 with TRBJ2-7; lacking DNA, the TRBD2 call made by TCRdb goes unchecked. Germline CDR1 SGHDT, CDR2 YYEEEE. CDR3 length: 15 amino acids.

The chain recombines TRBV3-1 with TRBJ2-1; TCRdb picks TRBD2, but there is no DNA to check that call. The CDR3 contains 17 residues. From germline, CDR1 is LGHDT and CDR2 YNNKEL (reference sequence). The CDR3 is CASSQDIWSSGSNEQFF.

The genes are TRBV12-3 or TRBV12-4 and TRBJ1-1; the D gene TCRdb calls, TRBD1, cannot be checked with no DNA. This CDR3 has 13 residues. The CDR3 sequence: CASSLGPGTEAFF.

The chain links TRBV15 to TRBJ2-1; TCRdb selects TRBD2, and the lack of DNA leaves this call unchecked. CDR1 is LNHNV and CDR2 is YYDKDF in the germline V gene (reference sequence). The CDR3 has 15 residues. This CDR3 reads CATSPTSGRAHEQFF. The whole variable domain, remainder taken from reference TRBV15 and TRBJ2-1, is DAMVIQNPRYQVTQFGKPVTLSCSQTLNHNVMYWYQQKSSQAPKLLFHYYDKDFNNEADTPDNFQSRRPNTSFCFLDIRSPGLGDTAMYLCATSPTSGRAHEQFFGPGTRLTVL.

The chain carries TRBV3-1 and TRBJ1-5. Germline CDR1 is LGHDT and CDR2 is YNNKEL (reference sequence). This CDR3 spans 12 amino acids. The CDR3 region is CASSNSNQPQHF.